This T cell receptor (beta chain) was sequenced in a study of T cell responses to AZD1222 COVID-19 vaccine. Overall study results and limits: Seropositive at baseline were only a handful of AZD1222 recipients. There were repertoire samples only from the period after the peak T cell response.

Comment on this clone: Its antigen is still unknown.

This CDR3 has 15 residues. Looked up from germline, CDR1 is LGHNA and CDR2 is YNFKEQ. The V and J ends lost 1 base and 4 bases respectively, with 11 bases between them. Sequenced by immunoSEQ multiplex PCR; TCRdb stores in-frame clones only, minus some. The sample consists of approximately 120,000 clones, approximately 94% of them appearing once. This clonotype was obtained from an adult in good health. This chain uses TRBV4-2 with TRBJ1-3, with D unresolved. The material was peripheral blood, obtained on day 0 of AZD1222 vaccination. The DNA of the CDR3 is TGTGCCAGCAGCCAAGTGAGCTTCCTCGGAAACACCATATATTTT. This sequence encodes CASSQVSFLGNTIYF.